Each of the 25 T cell receptor beta chains below was sequenced from the same sample in a study of blood T cell repertoires in COVID-19. The table came from immunoSEQ multiplex PCR; TCRdb's copy has only in-frame clones and leaves some out. The top ten hold 3.6% of the sample, which has a few hundred thousand clones, about 85% seen once. Sequencing was done on a sample of peripheral blood. The source of these receptors is a man between 18 and 29 years old with active or convalescent COVID-19.

This chain links TRBV9 with TRBJ1-6; TRBD1 agrees at 9 bases. This CDR3 comprises 14 residues. V shed 6 bases and J 7 bases; nucleotides not matched to a gene: 5. Looked up from germline, CDR1 is SGDLS and CDR2 is YYNGEE. CDR3 in DNA: TGTGCCAGCAACCCTACAGGGGGCAATTCACCCCTCCACTTT. As protein: CASNPTGGNSPLHF.

V and J are TRBV24-1 and TRBJ2-1; the match to TRBD1 covers 7 bases. CDR1 is KGHDR, CDR2 SFDVKD, per germline. Losses at the gene ends were 3 bases for V and 8 bases for J; bases not matched to a gene: 15. The CDR3 runs 17 residues. The CDR3 nucleotides read TGTGCCACCAGTGATGGACAGGCAAGGCGTGAGGTAGATGAGCAGTTCTTC. It codes for CATSDGQARREVDEQFF.

This chain uses TRBV5-1 with TRBJ2-7; TRBD1 might be the D (6 bases). The CDR3 covers 13 residues. The germline CDR1 and CDR2 sequences are SGHRS and YFSETQ. Trimming took off 2 bases at V and 7 bases at J, with 13 bases between the two ends. In DNA, the CDR3 is TGCGCCAGCAGCTTAACATTACAGGGAGAGCAGTACTTC. Its translation is CASSLTLQGEQYF.

This chain uses TRBV7-2 with TRBJ1-3, with a tentative D call TRBD1 (5 bases). V lost 6 bases to trimming and J lost 8 bases, with 17 bases between them. Looked up from germline, CDR1 is SGHTA and CDR2 is FQGNSA. This CDR3 contains 14 residues. The CDR3 loop is CASRAGLRTDTIYF. The CDR3 region has the DNA TGTGCCAGCAGGGCGGGACTCCGGACGGACACCATATATTTT.

The chain uses TRBV5-4 and TRBJ2-3; D is ambiguous. The CDR3 is made up of 16 amino acids. Germline V gene data show CDR1 as SGHNT and CDR2 as YYREEE (reference sequence). V was cut by 0 bases and J by 0 bases, with 11 bases left in between. CDR3 loop: CASSLAAASSTDTQYF. CDR3 DNA: TGTGCCAGCAGCTTGGCCGCGGCTTCTAGCACAGATACGCAGTATTTT.

J is TRBJ1-5 and V is TRBV21-1; TRBD1 reflects the table's D call only, with no check against the DNA. TRBV21-1 is tagged as a pseudogene. The CDR3 is made up of 12 amino acids. The CDR3 bases are TGTGCCAGCCCGCAGAGCAATCAGCCCCAGCATTTT. Translating it yields CASPQSNQPQHF.

The rearrangement links TRBV30 to TRBJ1-1, with TRBD1 as a possible D gene (6 bases). The germline V gene has CDR1 GTSNPN and CDR2 SVGIG (reference sequence). V dropped 8 bases and J dropped 2 bases, with 15 bases sitting between them. The CDR3 sequence is 13 residues long. CDR3 region: CAITKGGNTEAFF. The CDR3 nucleotides read TGTGCCATAACGAAAGGGGGAAACACTGAAGCTTTCTTT. Based on the CDR3 plus reference TRBV30 and TRBJ1-1, the full variable domain is SQTIHQWPATLVQPVGSPLSLECTVEGTSNPNLYWYRQAAGRGLQLLFYSVGIGQISSEVPQNLSASRPQDRQFILSSKKLLLSDSGFYLCAITKGGNTEAFFGQGTRLTVV.

This chain connects TRBV3-1 (or the pseudogene TRBV3-2) to TRBJ1-2, with D hard to call. The ends were cut back, 1 base at V and 2 bases at J, with 11 bases in the middle. The CDR3 covers 15 residues. Germline CDR1 is LGHDT and CDR2 is YNNKEL (reference sequence). The CDR3 nucleotides read TGTGCCAGCAGCCAAGGAGGAGGAAGGAACTATGGCTACACCTTC. This sequence encodes CASSQGGGRNYGYTF.

The chain links TRBV5-1 to TRBJ2-7, with D tentatively TRBD1 (6 bases). Germline lookup yields CDR1 SGHRS and CDR2 YFSETQ. The CDR3 spans 14 residues. The V and J ends lost 4 bases and 0 bases respectively, with 11 bases between them. Here the CDR3 reads CASSRLGHSYEQYF. The DNA for the CDR3 is TGCGCCAGCAGCCGCCTGGGACACTCCTACGAGCAGTACTTC. The entire variable domain, with the rest obtained from reference TRBV5-1 and TRBJ2-7, is as follows: KAGVTQTPRYLIKTRGQQVTLSCSPISGHRSVSWYQQTPGQGLQFLFEYFSETQRNKGNFPGRFSGRQFSNSRSEMNVSTLELGDSALYLCASSRLGHSYEQYFGPGTRLTVT.

The DNA for the CDR3 is TGTGCCAGCAGCTTAGACGCGGGAGGAGTGGAGACCCAGTACTTC. Residues: CASSLDAGGVETQYF. The chain uses TRBV7-9 and TRBJ2-5; 8 nucleotides align to TRBD2. The CDR3 is made up of 15 amino acids. The ends lost 1 base at V and 5 bases at J; junction bases unmatched: 6. Germline loops: CDR1 SEHNR, CDR2 FQNEAQ (reference sequence).

This clone has just one count. This CDR3 is also generated by other DNA sequences in the sample. The chain links TRBV7-2 to TRBJ2-7; TRBD1 matches at 11 bases. The CDR3 is 14 residues long. V was pared by 5 bases and J by 2 bases, with 2 bases of the junction left unmatched. Germline-derived CDR1 and CDR2 are SGHTA and FQGNSA. CDR3 loop: CASSPGQGAYEQYF. DNA of the CDR3: TGTGCCAGCAGCCCGGGACAGGGGGCCTACGAGCAGTACTTC.

The chain joins TRBV7-3 to TRBJ2-1, with D maybe TRBD2 (5 bases). V was clipped by 5 bases and J by 0 bases, with 14 bases between them. Germline V lookup: CDR1 SGHTA, CDR2 FQGTGA. The CDR3 totals 16 residues. The CDR3 DNA reads as TGTGCCAGCAGCCGGCGGGCGGTGAGCTCCTACAATGAGCAGTTCTTC. It translates to CASSRRAVSSYNEQFF.

The V call is TRBV5-4, the J call TRBJ1-2; unclear D gene. V was shortened by 7 bases and J by 0 bases, with 10 bases between the two germline ends. This CDR3 contains 13 residues. Germline loops: CDR1 SGHNT, CDR2 YYREEE (reference sequence). CDR3 protein: CASRPDTNYGYTF. The DNA of the CDR3 is TGTGCCAGCCGACCCGACACTAACTATGGCTACACCTTC.

This clone was detected once. The chain uses TRBV7-3 and TRBJ2-1; no clear D gene. This CDR3 spans 15 amino acids. In germline, CDR1 is SGHTA, CDR2 FQGTGA. V was pared by 5 bases and J by 0 bases, with 11 bases between. CDR3 sequence reads: CASSLGTGSYNEQFF. The DNA for the CDR3 is TGTGCCAGCAGCCTAGGTACGGGCTCCTACAATGAGCAGTTCTTC.

CDR3 nucleotides: TGTGCTAGTGGTTTGGTACTTGGCAGGGAAGGCAATCAGCCCCAGCATTTT. Translated, it gives CASGLVLGREGNQPQHF. The chain uses TRBV12-5 and TRBJ1-5; possible D gene TRBD1, 5 bases. Germline-derived CDR1 and CDR2 are LGHNT and FRNRAP. This CDR3 is built from 17 residues. The V end lost 0 bases, the J end lost 2 bases, and 14 bases lay between the germline ends.

The V call is TRBV29-1, the J call TRBJ2-1, with 11 bases aligning to TRBD2. The CDR3 runs to 14 residues. With V trimmed by 4 bases and J by 8 bases, 7 bases remained unmatched. Germline lookup yields CDR1 SQVTM and CDR2 ANQGSEA. CDR3 in amino acids: CSVVRELAGDEQFF. CDR3 nucleotides: TGCAGCGTTGTGAGGGAACTAGCGGGGGATGAGCAGTTCTTC.

The gene calls are TRBV6-5 and TRBJ2-1; 9 bases align to TRBD1. The CDR3 contains 12 residues. The trim removed 8 bases at V and 8 bases at J, leaving 4 bases unmatched. Germline V gene sequence: CDR1 MNHEY, CDR2 SVGAGI. The CDR3 nucleotides are TGTGCCAGCGGACAGGGGTGGGATGAGCAGTTCTTC. Its translation is CASGQGWDEQFF.

V gene TRBV28 combines with J gene TRBJ1-2; TRBD1 aligns across 7 bases. CDR3 length equals 15 residues. Germline CDR1 and CDR2: MDHEN and SYDVKM. V trimming: 6 bases; J trimming: 4 bases; junction bases outside the gene matches: 11. For the CDR3, the DNA is TGTGCCAGCAGCTTTGGACAGGCAGGGCTCTATGGCTACACCTTC. It encodes CASSFGQAGLYGYTF.

This chain joins TRBV7-2 and TRBJ2-7, with D maybe TRBD2 (6 bases). V lost 1 base, J lost 0 bases, and 13 bases lay in between. Germline CDR1 and CDR2: SGHTA and FQGNSA. CDR3 length equals 16 residues. The CDR3 nucleotides read TGTGCCAGCAGCTTAGACAGCGGCGGGGTCTCCTACGAGCAGTACTTC. Translated, it gives CASSLDSGGVSYEQYF.

The genes are TRBV5-1 and TRBJ2-1; D is uncertain. V lost 4 bases and J 5 bases, leaving 10 bases between the germline ends. CDR1 is SGHRS and CDR2 is YFSETQ in the germline V gene. The CDR3 contains 13 residues. The CDR3 DNA follows: TGCGCCAGCAGCCCGACTTCGAACAATGAGCAGTTCTTC. It is translated as CASSPTSNNEQFF.

The gene calls are TRBV19 and TRBJ2-3; no clear D gene. V was pared by 4 bases and J by 4 bases, with 3 bases between. The CDR3 is 11 amino acids. The germline V gene encodes CDR1 LNHDA and CDR2 SQIVND (reference sequence). CDR3 residues: CASSTSDTQYF. CDR3 sequence (DNA): TGTGCCAGTAGTACTTCAGATACGCAGTATTTT. Looking up the rest from reference TRBV19 and TRBJ2-3 gives the full variable domain: DGGITQSPKYLFRKEGQNVTLSCEQNLNHDAMYWYRQDPGQGLRLIYYSQIVNDFQKGDIAEGYSVSREKKESFPLTVTSAQKNPTAFYLCASSTSDTQYFGPGTRLTVL.

The chain carries TRBV29-1 and TRBJ1-1; TRBD1 matches 8 bases. Germline V gives CDR1 SQVTM, CDR2 ANQGSEA. The ends lost 1 base at V and 1 base at J; junction bases unmatched: 2. The CDR3 runs to 14 residues. The CDR3 coding sequence is TGCAGCGTTGAAGGGACAGGGCCGAACACTGAAGCTTTCTTT. Encoded protein: CSVEGTGPNTEAFF.

This clone came up once. This specimen includes other DNA sequences encoding the same CDR3. The chain joins TRBV30 to TRBJ1-1; possible D gene TRBD1, 5 bases. Per the germline V gene, CDR1 is GTSNPN and CDR2 is SVGIG (reference sequence). CDR3 length equals 13 residues. With 0 bases removed from V and 3 bases from J, the gap between germline ends came to 8 bases. The CDR3 DNA follows: TGTGCCTGGAGTGTACAAGGGGACACTGAAGCTTTCTTT. Encoded protein: CAWSVQGDTEAFF.

The V gene is TRBV4-1, the J gene TRBJ2-1, with 12 bases matching TRBD2. J was trimmed by 9 bases and V by 4 bases; bases with no gene match: 16. The CDR3 has 18 residues. The germline V gene encodes CDR1 MGHRA and CDR2 YSYEKL. The CDR3 loop is CASSPTWLAGGPGGEQFF. The CDR3 region has the DNA TGCGCCAGCAGCCCGACCTGGCTAGCGGGAGGGCCGGGGGGTGAGCAGTTCTTC.

This clone occurred a few times. V and J are TRBV2 and TRBJ2-7; tentatively, D is TRBD1 (6 bases). From germline, CDR1 is SNHLY and CDR2 FYNNEI. Trimming took 4 bases from V and 4 from J, leaving 23 bases between them. This CDR3 is built from 17 residues. The chain's CDR3 is CASSGSLSTGRRYEQYF. CDR3 bases: TGTGCCAGCAGTGGGTCGCTTTCGACAGGACGCCGGTACGAGCAGTACTTC.